This record concerns one T cell receptor (beta chain) sequence. This specimen comes from a study of cytomegalovirus exposure and HLA in healthy donors. Separate from the roughly 700-subject first cohort was the approximately 110-subject validation cohort, to which the donors belonged. Germline V lookup: CDR1 MNHNS, CDR2 SASEGT. Trimming took off 6 bases at V and 5 bases at J, with 17 bases between the two ends. This CDR3 contains 15 residues. Method: immunoSEQ multiplex PCR; TCRdb's copy keeps in-frame clones and lacks some. This table has 100,000 to 150,000 clones, approximately 88% appearing once. V and J are TRBV6-1 and TRBJ2-1, with D tentatively TRBD2 (6 bases). This receptor was taken from a man younger than 35 in good health and CMV-seronegative. The sample consisted of PBMCs. The CDR3 region has the DNA TGTGCCAGCAGGACGTCGGGGGAGCGAAACAATGAGCAGTTCTTC. Translating it yields CASRTSGERNNEQFF.